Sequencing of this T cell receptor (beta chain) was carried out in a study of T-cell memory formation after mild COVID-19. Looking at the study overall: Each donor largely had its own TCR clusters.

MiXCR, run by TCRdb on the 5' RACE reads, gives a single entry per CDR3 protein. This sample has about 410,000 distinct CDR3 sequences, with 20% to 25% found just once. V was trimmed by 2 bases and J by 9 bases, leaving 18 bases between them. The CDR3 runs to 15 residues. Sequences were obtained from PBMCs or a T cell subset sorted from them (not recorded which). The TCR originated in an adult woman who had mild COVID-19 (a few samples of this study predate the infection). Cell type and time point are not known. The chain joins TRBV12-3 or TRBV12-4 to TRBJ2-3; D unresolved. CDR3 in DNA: TGTGCCAGCAGTTTAAACGTGGGCGTCGCCCCCACGCAGTATTTT. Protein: CASSLNVGVAPTQYF.